Below are 6 T cell receptor beta chains sequenced from a single sample in a study of shared clonotypes between healthy human individuals. TCRdb's table, derived via immunoSEQ multiplex PCR, lists solely in-frame clones and lacks some. This sample has 490,000 or so clones, with around 80% found just once. Material: PBMCs. Every receptor here comes from a woman aged 40 to 50 in good health. Some clones in this sample may be carry-over from other donors' samples.

A remark on this clone: This may arise from a read error, as a much more abundant clone is one base away. The gene calls are TRBV4-2 and TRBJ1-2; a possible D gene is TRBD1 (6 bases). The V and J ends lost 3 bases and 2 bases respectively, with 19 bases between them. The CDR3 length is 17 residues. Germline V gene lookup returns CDR1 LGHNA and CDR2 YNFKEQ. The chain's CDR3 is CASSHETGGAGNYGYTF. The CDR3, as DNA: TGTGCCAGCAGCCATGAAACTGGGGGCGCGGGGAACTATGGCTACACCTTC.

The gene calls are TRBV5-1 and TRBJ2-7, with D perhaps TRBD1 (6 bases). V lost 4 bases and J lost 3, with 11 bases in between. Germline V gene data show CDR1 as SGHRS and CDR2 as YFSETQ. This CDR3 contains 13 residues. CDR3 DNA: TGCGCCAGCAGCCCGCTACAGGGCTACGAGCAGTACTTC. It is translated as CASSPLQGYEQYF.

CDR3: CASSELRQTYGYTF. CDR3 coding DNA: TGTGCCAGCAGTGAATTAAGGCAGACCTATGGCTACACCTTC. The rearrangement uses TRBV25-1 and TRBJ1-2; D unresolved. CDR3 length: 14 residues. V gave up 1 base and J gave up 4 bases, with 10 bases separating them. Per germline, CDR1 MGHDK and CDR2 SYGVNS.

This chain connects TRBV10-1 to TRBJ2-5; D gene uncertain. The CDR3 sequence is 12 residues long. The germline CDR1 and CDR2 sequences are WNHNN and SYGVQD (reference sequence). V was shortened by 1 base and J by 1 base, with 1 base between the two germline ends. In nucleotides, the CDR3 is TGCGCCAGCAGTGAGTTCCAAGAGACCCAGTACTTC. Its protein product is CASSEFQETQYF.

Remarks on this clone: A read error is the likely source, as a far larger clone sits one nucleotide away. The CDR3 ends on some other residue instead of the conserved phenylalanine or tryptophan, so this is likely a read error. V usage is TRBV6-6 and J usage is TRBJ2-7; D ambiguous. The CDR3 consists of 11 residues. The V end was cut by 3 bases, the J end by 2 bases, with 2 bases between. Germline V CDR1 and CDR2: MNHNY, SVGAGI (reference sequence). For the CDR3, the DNA is TGTGCCAGCAGTTATACCTACGAGCAGTACCTC. Protein product: CASSYTYEQYL.

V and J are TRBV11-3 and TRBJ2-1, with D unclear. This CDR3 contains 11 residues. Trimming removed 8 bases at V and 8 bases at J, with 10 bases between. Germline CDR1 and CDR2: SGHNT and YENEEA. In DNA, the CDR3 is TGTGCCAGCGGAAATCTGGATGAGCAGTTCTTC. Amino acid sequence: CASGNLDEQFF.